The T cell receptor beta chain under discussion was sequenced for a study of T cells in Graves' hyperthyroidism and ophthalmopathy. Study details: Peripheral blood collection took place at initial diagnosis, before any treatment.

Findings and limits, study-wide: Within blood appeared most thyroid clonotypes that had expanded above 0.001. A 13 V-J signature model discriminated ophthalmopathy versus stable hyperthyroidism.

The CDR3 runs to 15 residues. Germline V lookup: CDR1 SNHLY, CDR2 FYNNEI. The ends lost 6 bases at V and 0 bases at J; junction bases unmatched: 7. This clonotype was recorded at least ten times. Its antigen is still unknown. The TCR beta CDR3 regions underwent amplification using RNA transcripts as the source. First-round RT-PCR with HTBI primers amplified the TCR CDR3 region. TCRdb recomputed calls from the multiplex PCR reads with MiXCR, one row per CDR3 protein. The table lists hundreds of thousands of distinct CDR3 sequences, roughly 17% of them singletons. PBMCs came from less than 11 ml fresh peripheral blood.

Material: blood. This sequence was found in a woman younger than 45 with Graves' hyperthyroidism. The chain links TRBV2 to TRBJ2-7; 8 bases agree with TRBD2. The CDR3 DNA is TGTGCCAGCAGCACCACTAGCGGCGACTCCTACGAGCAGTACTTC. It codes for CASSTTSGDSYEQYF.